The clone carrying this T cell receptor beta chain came up many times. Its specificity is unknown. Not enrolled were patients with uncontrolled infection, other autoimmune disease, pregnancy or lactation. 10 ml of fresh peripheral blood supplied the PBMCs. This specimen belongs to a study of T cells in Graves' hyperthyroidism and ophthalmopathy. General study points: Peripheral blood also featured most of the thyroid clonotypes expanded above 0.001. Model predictions of ophthalmopathy came a median around 6.5 months before onset.

Using RNA transcripts as the source, TCR beta CDR3 regions were amplified. The HTBI primer set served for first-round RT-PCR of the TCR CDR3. TCRdb analysed the multiplex PCR reads with MiXCR anew, one entry per CDR3 protein. The sample lists 250,000 to 300,000 distinct CDR3 sequences, roughly 19% seen once, with about 35% in the top ten. CDR3 length: 15 residues. Germline-derived CDR1 and CDR2 are DFQATT and SNEGSKA (reference sequence). V lost 5 bases and J lost 3; bases outside the gene matches: 8. The clonotype was recovered from a man aged 45-65 years with Graves' ophthalmopathy. The sample consisted of blood. The chain is built from TRBV20-1 and TRBJ2-3, with TRBD1 matching 10 bases. In DNA form, the CDR3 reads TGCAGTGCTTCCCAGTGGACAGGGGGGACAGATACGCAGTATTTT. It encodes CSASQWTGGTDTQYF.